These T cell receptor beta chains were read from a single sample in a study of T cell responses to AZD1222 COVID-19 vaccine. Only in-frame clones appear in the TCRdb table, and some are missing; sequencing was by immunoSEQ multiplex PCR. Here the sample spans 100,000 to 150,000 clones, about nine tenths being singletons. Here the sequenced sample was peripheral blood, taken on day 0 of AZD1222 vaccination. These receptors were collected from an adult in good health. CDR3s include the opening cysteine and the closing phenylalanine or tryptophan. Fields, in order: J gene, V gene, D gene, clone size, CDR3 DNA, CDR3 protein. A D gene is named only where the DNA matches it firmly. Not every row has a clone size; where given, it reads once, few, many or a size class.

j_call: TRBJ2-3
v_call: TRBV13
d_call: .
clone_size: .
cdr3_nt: TGTGCCAGCAGCTTAGGCCTAACAGATACGCAGTATTTT
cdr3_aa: CASSLGLTDTQYF

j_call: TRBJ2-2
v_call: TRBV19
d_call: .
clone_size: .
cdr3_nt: TGTGCCAGTAGTATAGGGGGGCGGGCCACCGGGGAGCTGTTTTTT
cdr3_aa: CASSIGGRATGELFF

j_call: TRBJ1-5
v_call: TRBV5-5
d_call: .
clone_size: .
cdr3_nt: TGTGCCAGCAGCTTGGACTGGGGGGTTAATCAGCCCCAGCATTTT
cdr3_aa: CASSLDWGVNQPQHF

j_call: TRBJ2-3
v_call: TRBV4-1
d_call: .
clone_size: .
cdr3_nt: TGCGCCAGCAGCCAAGATGCATGGCGCGAGGGGACAGATACGCAGTATTTT
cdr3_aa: CASSQDAWREGTDTQYF

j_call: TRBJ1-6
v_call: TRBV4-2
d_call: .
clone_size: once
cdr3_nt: TGTGCCAGCAGTAGGGGGGGCCTGAGCTCCTATAATTCACCCCTCCACTTT
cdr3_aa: CASSRGGLSSYNSPLHF

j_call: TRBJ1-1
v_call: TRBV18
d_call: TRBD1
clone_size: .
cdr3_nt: TGTGCCAGCTCACCACCGGTAGGGGGCATGGCTGAAGCTTTCTTT
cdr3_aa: CASSPPVGGMAEAFF

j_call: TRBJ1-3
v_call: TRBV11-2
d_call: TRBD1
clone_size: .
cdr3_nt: TGTGCCAGCAGCCCATACAGGGGGAGGATAAACACCATATATTTT
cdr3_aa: CASSPYRGRINTIYF

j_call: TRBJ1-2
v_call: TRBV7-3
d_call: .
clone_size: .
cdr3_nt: TGTGCCAGCAGCTTCGGCAGTAACTATGGCTACACCTTC
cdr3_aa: CASSFGSNYGYTF

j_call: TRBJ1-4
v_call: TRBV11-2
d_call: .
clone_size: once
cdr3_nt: TGTGCCAGCAGCCCGAGACAGGATTTTAATGAAAAACTGTTTTTT
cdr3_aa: CASSPRQDFNEKLFF

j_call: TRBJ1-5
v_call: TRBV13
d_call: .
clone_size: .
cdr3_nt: TGTGCCAGCAGCTTAGGCCTGGCTCAGCCCCAGCATTTT
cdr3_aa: CASSLGLAQPQHF

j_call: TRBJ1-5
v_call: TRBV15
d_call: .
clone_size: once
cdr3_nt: TGTGCCACCAGCTCCCAACGGCTCGGAGGGAATCAGCCCCAGCATTTT
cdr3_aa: CATSSQRLGGNQPQHF

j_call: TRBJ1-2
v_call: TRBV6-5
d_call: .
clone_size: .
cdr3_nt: TGTGCCAGCAGTTACGCAGAGGGTTCCTATGGCTACACCTTC
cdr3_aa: CASSYAEGSYGYTF

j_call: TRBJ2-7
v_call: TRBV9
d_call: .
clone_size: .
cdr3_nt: TGTGCCAGCAGCGTAGGGACCCCACAGGAGGGCGAGCAGTACTTC
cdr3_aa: CASSVGTPQEGEQYF

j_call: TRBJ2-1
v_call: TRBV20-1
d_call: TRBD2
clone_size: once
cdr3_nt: TGCAGTGCTAGTGGGACTAGCGGGGGGCTCTCTTACAATGAGCAGTTCTTC
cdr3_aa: CSASGTSGGLSYNEQFF

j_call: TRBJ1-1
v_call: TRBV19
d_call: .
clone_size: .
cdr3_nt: TGTGCCAGTATTTCGACACCGATGAACACTGAAGCTTTCTTT
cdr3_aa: CASISTPMNTEAFF

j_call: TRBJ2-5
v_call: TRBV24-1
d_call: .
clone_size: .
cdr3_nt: TGTGCCACCAGTACAGGGATGGAGACCCAGTACTTC
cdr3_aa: CATSTGMETQYF

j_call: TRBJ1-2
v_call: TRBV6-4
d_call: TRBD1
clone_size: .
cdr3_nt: TGTGCCAGCAGCAACGGGACAGGGCCAGGGAGGGGCTACACCTTC
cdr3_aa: CASSNGTGPGRGYTF

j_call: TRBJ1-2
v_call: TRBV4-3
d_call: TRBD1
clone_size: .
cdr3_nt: TGCGCCAGCAGCCAAGACTCCTCCGGACAGGACTATGGCTACACCTTC
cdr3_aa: CASSQDSSGQDYGYTF

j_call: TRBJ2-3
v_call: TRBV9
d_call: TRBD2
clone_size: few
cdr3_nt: TGTGCCAGCAGCGCCGGGGGGACTAGCGGGGTTACAGATACGCAGTATTTT
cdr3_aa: CASSAGGTSGVTDTQYF

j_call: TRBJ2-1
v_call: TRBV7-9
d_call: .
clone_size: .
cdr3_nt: TGTGCCAGCAGCCCCCGGGGGTACAATGAGCAGTTCTTC
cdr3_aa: CASSPRGYNEQFF

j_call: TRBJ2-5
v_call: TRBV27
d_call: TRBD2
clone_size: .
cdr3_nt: TGTGCCAGCAGTCACTTAGCGGGGGGGCTAGAGACCCAGTACTTC
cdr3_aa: CASSHLAGGLETQYF

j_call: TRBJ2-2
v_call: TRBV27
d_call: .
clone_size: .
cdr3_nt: TGTGCCAGCAGTTTATGGCTCACCGGGGAGCTGTTTTTT
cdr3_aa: CASSLWLTGELFF

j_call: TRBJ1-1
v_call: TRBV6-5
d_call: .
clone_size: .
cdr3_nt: TGTGCCAGCAGCCCCCGGACCAAGAACACTGAAGCTTTCTTT
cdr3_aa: CASSPRTKNTEAFF

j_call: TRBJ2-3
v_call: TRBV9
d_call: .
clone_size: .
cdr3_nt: TGTGCCAGCAGCGTAGTTAGCGTGGCAGATACGCAGTATTTT
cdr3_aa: CASSVVSVADTQYF

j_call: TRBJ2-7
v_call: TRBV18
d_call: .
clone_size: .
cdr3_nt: TGTGCCAGCTCACGGTATACCTCCTCCTACGAGCAGTACTTC
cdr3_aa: CASSRYTSSYEQYF

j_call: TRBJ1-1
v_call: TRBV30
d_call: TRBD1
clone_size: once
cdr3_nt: TGTGCCTGGAGTGTAGGGGGCCGTGAAGCTTTCTTT
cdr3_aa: CAWSVGGREAFF

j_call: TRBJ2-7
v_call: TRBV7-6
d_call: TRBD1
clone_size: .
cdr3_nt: TGTGCCAGCAGCTTAGTACCAGGGGGAGATTCGGCCTACGAGCAGTACTTC
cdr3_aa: CASSLVPGGDSAYEQYF

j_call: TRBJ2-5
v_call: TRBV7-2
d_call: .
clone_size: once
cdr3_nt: TGTGCCAGCAGCCCCTCGGGGGAGACCCAGTACTTC
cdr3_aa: CASSPSGETQYF

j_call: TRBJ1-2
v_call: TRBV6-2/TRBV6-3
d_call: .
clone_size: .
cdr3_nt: TGTGCCAGCAGTTACGGGGTATACGGCTACACCTTC
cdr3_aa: CASSYGVYGYTF

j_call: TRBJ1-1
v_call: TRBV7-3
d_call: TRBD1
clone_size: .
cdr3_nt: TGTGCCAGCAGCTCACAAGGGACAGGGGCTCAAGAAGCTTTCTTT
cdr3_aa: CASSSQGTGAQEAFF

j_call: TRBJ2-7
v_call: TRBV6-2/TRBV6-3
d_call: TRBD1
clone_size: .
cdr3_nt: TGTGCCAGCAGTTACCGGGACAGCACCTACGAGCAGTACTTC
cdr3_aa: CASSYRDSTYEQYF

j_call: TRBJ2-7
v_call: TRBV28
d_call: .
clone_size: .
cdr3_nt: TGTGCCAGCAGCTTGCCTACAGGAATTGACGAGCAGTACTTC
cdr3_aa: CASSLPTGIDEQYF

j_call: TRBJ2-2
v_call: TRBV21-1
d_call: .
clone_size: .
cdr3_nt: TGTGCCGAAGGGCAGGGCGGGAACACCGGGGAGCTGTTTTTT
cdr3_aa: CAEGQGGNTGELFF

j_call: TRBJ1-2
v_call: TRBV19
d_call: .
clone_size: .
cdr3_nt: TGTGCCAGTAGTATAAATCCCGGGGCCTATGGCTACACCTTC
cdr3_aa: CASSINPGAYGYTF

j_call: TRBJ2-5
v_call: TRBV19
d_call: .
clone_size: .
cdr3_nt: TGTGCCAGTAGTATAGAGGCTAGCAGGGTCCAAGAGACCCAGTACTTC
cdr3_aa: CASSIEASRVQETQYF

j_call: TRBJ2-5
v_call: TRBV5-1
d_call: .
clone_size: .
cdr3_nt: TGCGCCAGCAGCTTTTTGGGGGACCAAGAGACCCAGTACTTC
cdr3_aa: CASSFLGDQETQYF

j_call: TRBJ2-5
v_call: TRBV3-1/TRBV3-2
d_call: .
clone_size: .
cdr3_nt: TGTGCCAGCAGCCTCGACTGGACAGCTTTAGAGACCCAGTACTTC
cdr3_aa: CASSLDWTALETQYF

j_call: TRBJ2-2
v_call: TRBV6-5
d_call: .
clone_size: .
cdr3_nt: TGTGCCAGCAGTACACTCACCGGGGAGCTGTTTTTT
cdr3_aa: CASSTLTGELFF

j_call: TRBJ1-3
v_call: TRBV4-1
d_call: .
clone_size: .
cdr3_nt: TGCGCCAGCAGCCAAGACCCTGGAAACACCATATATTTT
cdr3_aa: CASSQDPGNTIYF

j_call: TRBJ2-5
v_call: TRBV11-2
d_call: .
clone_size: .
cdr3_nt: TGTGCCAGCAGCTTAGATGGTGGCAGACAAGAGACCCAGTACTTC
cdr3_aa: CASSLDGGRQETQYF

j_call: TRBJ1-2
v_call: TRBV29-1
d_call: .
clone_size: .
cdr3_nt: TGCAGCGGCTGGGGGCTGGGCTATGGCTACACCTTC
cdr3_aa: CSGWGLGYGYTF

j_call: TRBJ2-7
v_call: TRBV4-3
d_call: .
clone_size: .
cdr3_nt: TGCGCCAGCAGCCAAGTTGGGGGCAGTTCCTACGAGCAGTACTTC
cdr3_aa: CASSQVGGSSYEQYF

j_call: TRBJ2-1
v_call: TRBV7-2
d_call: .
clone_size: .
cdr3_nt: TGTGCCAGCAGCTTAGTCTCCTACAATGAGCAGTTCTTC
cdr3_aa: CASSLVSYNEQFF

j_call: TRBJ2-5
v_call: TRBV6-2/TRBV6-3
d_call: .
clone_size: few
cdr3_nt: TGTGCCAGCAGCGCGGGGGCCGAAGAGACCCAGTACTTC
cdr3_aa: CASSAGAEETQYF

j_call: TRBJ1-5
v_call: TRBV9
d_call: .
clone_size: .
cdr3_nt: TGTGCCAGCACCCTAAACTTGCAGGGAAGTAATCAGCCCCAGCATTTT
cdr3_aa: CASTLNLQGSNQPQHF

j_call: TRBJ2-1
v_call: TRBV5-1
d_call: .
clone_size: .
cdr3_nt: TGCGCCAGCACCGCCTACAATGAGCAGTTCTTC
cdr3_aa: CASTAYNEQFF

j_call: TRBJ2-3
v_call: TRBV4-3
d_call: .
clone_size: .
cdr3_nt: TGCGCCAGCAGCCAAGTTCCGGGGGCGGGCACAGATACGCAGTATTTT
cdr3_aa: CASSQVPGAGTDTQYF

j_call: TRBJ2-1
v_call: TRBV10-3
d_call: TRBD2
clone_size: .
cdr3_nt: TGTGCCCTCCGCCGCTCTAGCGGGGGGGGGAATGAGCAGTTCTTC
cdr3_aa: CALRRSSGGGNEQFF

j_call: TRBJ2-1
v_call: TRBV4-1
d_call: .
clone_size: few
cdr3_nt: TGCGCCAGCAGCCAAGAATTAGTACAGGGTAGCTACAATGAGCAGTTCTTC
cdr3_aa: CASSQELVQGSYNEQFF

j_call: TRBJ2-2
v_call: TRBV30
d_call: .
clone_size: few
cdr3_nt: TGTGCCTCTGACGGGACCGGGGAGCTGTTTTTT
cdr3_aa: CASDGTGELFF

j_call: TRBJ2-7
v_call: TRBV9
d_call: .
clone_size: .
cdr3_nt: TGTGCCAGCAGCGTTCTTCCGGGACCGACCTACGAGCAGTACTTC
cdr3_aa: CASSVLPGPTYEQYF

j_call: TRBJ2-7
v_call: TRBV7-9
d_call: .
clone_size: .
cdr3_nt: TGTGCCAGCAGCCCGGGGCCGGCCTACGAGCAGTACTTC
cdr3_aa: CASSPGPAYEQYF

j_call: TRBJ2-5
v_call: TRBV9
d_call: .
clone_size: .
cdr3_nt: TGTGCCAGCAGCGTAGGGGGGGCCGTGTACCAAGAGACCCAGTACTTC
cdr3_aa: CASSVGGAVYQETQYF

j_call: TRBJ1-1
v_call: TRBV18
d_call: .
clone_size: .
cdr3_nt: TGTGCCAGCTCACCTTTACAGGGATCAGACACTGAAGCTTTCTTT
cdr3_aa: CASSPLQGSDTEAFF

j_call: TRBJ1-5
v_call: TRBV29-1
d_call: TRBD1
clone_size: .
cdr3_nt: TGCAGCGGACTTTTTCAGGGGGATAATCAGCCCCAGCATTTT
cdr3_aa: CSGLFQGDNQPQHF

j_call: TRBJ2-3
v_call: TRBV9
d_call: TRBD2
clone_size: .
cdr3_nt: TGTGCCAGCAGCGCACCGCTTAGCGGGGTCTTCGATACGCAGTATTTT
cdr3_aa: CASSAPLSGVFDTQYF

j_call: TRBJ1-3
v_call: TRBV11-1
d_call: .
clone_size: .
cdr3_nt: TGTGCCAGCAGTACCGATACCCAGGGGTTTGGAAACACCATATATTTT
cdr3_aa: CASSTDTQGFGNTIYF

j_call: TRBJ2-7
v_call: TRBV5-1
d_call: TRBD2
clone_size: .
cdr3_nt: TGCGCCAGCAGCAGAACTAGCGGGGCGACCTACGAGCAGTACTTC
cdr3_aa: CASSRTSGATYEQYF

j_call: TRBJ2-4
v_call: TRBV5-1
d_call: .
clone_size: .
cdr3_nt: TGCGCCAGCAGCTTTGGCTTGGAGCCCAAAAACATTCAGTACTTC
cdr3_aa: CASSFGLEPKNIQYF